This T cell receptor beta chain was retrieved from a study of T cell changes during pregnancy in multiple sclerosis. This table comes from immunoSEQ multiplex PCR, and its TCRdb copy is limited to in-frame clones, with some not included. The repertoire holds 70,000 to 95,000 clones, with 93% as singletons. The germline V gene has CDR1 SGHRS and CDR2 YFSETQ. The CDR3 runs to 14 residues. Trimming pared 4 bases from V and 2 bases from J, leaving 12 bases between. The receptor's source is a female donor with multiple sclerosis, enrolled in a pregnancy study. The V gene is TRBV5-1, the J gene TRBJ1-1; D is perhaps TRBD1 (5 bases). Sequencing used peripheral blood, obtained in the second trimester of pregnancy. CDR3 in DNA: TGCGCCAGCAGCGCCCGACAGCTCAACACTGAAGCTTTCTTT. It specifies CASSARQLNTEAFF.